The clone carrying this T cell receptor beta chain has a single count. Deletions cut 4 bases from V and 8 bases from J, with 17 bases between. The CDR3 spans 14 residues. Germline V CDR1 and CDR2: SEHNR, FQNEAQ (reference sequence). The data are from a study of tumor T cells in aggressive B-cell lymphoma. TCRdb's copy holds only in-frame clones and misses some; the assay was immunoSEQ multiplex PCR. The repertoire has about 6,000 clones, over 65% of them found once; the top ten carry 7.4%. Sequenced material: tumor tissue. This clonotype originated in an adult with diffuse large B cell lymphoma. V gene TRBV7-9 combines with J gene TRBJ1-2; the D gene is possibly TRBD1 (6 bases). CDR3 coding DNA: TGTGCCAGCAGCTCAGGGGTGAAGGGAAGCGGCTACACCTTC. Residues: CASSSGVKGSGYTF.